This T cell receptor (beta chain) stems from a study of T cells in women clearing cervical HPV infection. Only in-frame clones appear in the TCRdb table, and some are missing; sequencing was by immunoSEQ multiplex PCR. This sample's table reports about 40,000 clones. Turning to this clone: The sequence runs out 3 residues before the end of the CDR3; the remainder is reconstructed from the germline J gene.

Germline CDR1 KGHSH, CDR2 LQKENI. V lost 5 bases to trimming and J lost 3 bases, with 8 bases between them. CDR3 size: 12 residues. Sequences were obtained from blood buffy coat. This receptor was obtained from a woman between 18 and 70 years old with a cervical HPV16 infection that either progressed to CIN3+ or cleared (not recorded which). This rearrangement joins TRBV18 to TRBJ2-7; a possible D gene is TRBD1 (5 bases). CDR3 DNA (partial): TGTGCCAGCTCAGTCGACAGCTACGAG. It translates to CASSVDSYE. The whole CDR3 protein reads CASSVDSYEQYF.